The 6 T cell receptor beta chains below all came from one sample that was sequenced in a study of blood T cell repertoires in COVID-19. Produced via immunoSEQ multiplex PCR; TCRdb's table is partial and in-frame only. The sample has hundreds of thousands of clones; about nine tenths are singletons. The specimen sequenced was peripheral blood. These receptors all stem from a woman aged 70-85 years with COVID-19, enrolled during active disease.

The rearrangement links TRBV5-1 to TRBJ2-3, with 8 bases matching TRBD1. V shed 4 bases, J shed 2 bases, and the junction held 6 bases outside the gene matches. Germline V gene sequence: CDR1 SGHRS, CDR2 YFSETQ. CDR3 size: 15 residues. CDR3: CASSTDRAVTDTQYF. The CDR3 nucleotides are TGCGCCAGCAGCACGGACAGGGCTGTCACAGATACGCAGTATTTT.

This clone appeared a few times. V and J are TRBV12-5 and TRBJ1-5, with 7 bases matching TRBD1. Trimming removed 6 bases from V and 6 bases from J; junction bases left unmatched: 8. This CDR3 comprises 14 residues. Germline V gene data show CDR1 as LGHNT and CDR2 as FRNRAP. CDR3 nucleotide sequence: TGTGCTAGTGGCGGGGACAGCGCGTCTCAGCCCCAGCATTTT. Its translation is CASGGDSASQPQHF.

The chain couples TRBV7-2 to TRBJ1-2; D is undetermined. The CDR3 consists of 12 residues. V lost 5 bases and J 4 bases, leaving 8 bases between the germline ends. Germline V lookup: CDR1 SGHTA, CDR2 FQGNSA. The CDR3 region has the DNA TGTGCCAGCAGCCCGGGAGCCTATGGCTACACCTTC. It codes for CASSPGAYGYTF.

The J gene is TRBJ1-6, the V gene TRBV28, with D uncertain. V gave up 3 bases and J gave up 12 bases, with 6 bases separating them. Germline assignment: CDR1 MDHEN and CDR2 SYDVKM. The length of the CDR3 is 11 residues. In DNA, the CDR3 is TGTGCCAGCAGTTTGGGCAGACCCCTCCACTTT. Translating gives CASSLGRPLHF.

The chain recombines TRBV19 with TRBJ2-2, with a weak D call TRBD2 (5 bases). The CDR3 spans 12 residues. The ends were cut back, 9 bases at V and 6 bases at J, with 11 bases in the middle. Germline CDR1 and CDR2: LNHDA and SQIVND (reference sequence). The CDR3 sequence is CASSGRAGELFF. The DNA of the CDR3 is TGTGCCAGCTCGGGAAGAGCCGGGGAGCTGTTTTTT.

The V gene is TRBV19, the J gene TRBJ1-1; TRBD1 is a possible D gene (6 bases). This CDR3 spans 15 amino acids. The ends were cut back, 4 bases at V and 6 bases at J, with 18 bases in the middle. From germline, CDR1 is LNHDA and CDR2 SQIVND (reference sequence). This chain's CDR3 is CASSTRQVISAEAFF. CDR3 bases: TGTGCCAGTAGTACCCGACAGGTCATTAGCGCTGAAGCTTTCTTT. Combining the CDR3 with reference TRBV19 and TRBJ1-1 gives the whole variable domain DGGITQSPKYLFRKEGQNVTLSCEQNLNHDAMYWYRQDPGQGLRLIYYSQIVNDFQKGDIAEGYSVSREKKESFPLTVTSAQKNPTAFYLCASSTRQVISAEAFFGQGTRLTVV.